This T cell receptor beta chain is drawn from a study of CD8 T cells in Susac syndrome. Overall study results and limits: The study admitted that it had a relatively small number of individuals in its TCR sequencing and HLA analysis.

RNA totalling roughly 0.5 to 1 ug underwent reverse transcription with random hexamers. The CDR3 of TCR beta was amplified by immunoSEQ multiplex PCR across 54 Vbeta and 13 Jbeta. TCRdb fed the immunoSEQ multiplex PCR reads into MiXCR, producing one record per CDR3 protein. Here the sample spans around 190,000 distinct CDR3 sequences, 85% to 95% being singletons. To note about this clonotype: What it binds is unknown.

V lost 5 bases, J lost 4 bases, and 7 bases stayed unmatched. Germline V gives CDR1 SQVTM, CDR2 ANQGSEA. The length of the CDR3 is 15 residues. Sequencing targeted TCR beta in T cells from blood (CD8+ and CD4+). Negative isolation was applied to CD8+ and CD4+ T cells, and FACS enrichment was applied to TEMRA cells. The gene calls are TRBV29-1 and TRBJ2-2; 10 bases are a match to TRBD1. The sequence was obtained from a human donor in good health. Sequenced sample: CD4+ T cells from PBMCs. The CDR3 sequence is CSVLGQGGGTGELFF. The CDR3 DNA is TGCAGCGTTCTCGGACAGGGGGGCGGCACCGGGGAGCTGTTTTTT.